The next 20 T cell receptor beta chains were all read from a single sample in a study. Produced via immunoSEQ multiplex PCR; TCRdb's table is partial and in-frame only. The sample has around 50,000 clones, 85% to 95% seen once. The specimen sequenced was PBMCs. These receptors were collected from a man aged 35 to 55 with rheumatoid arthritis.

This clone appeared a few times. This chain uses TRBV19 with TRBJ2-1; 7 nucleotides match TRBD2. Per germline, CDR1 LNHDA and CDR2 SQIVND (reference sequence). The CDR3 extends over 18 amino acids. V shed 3 bases, J shed 0 bases, and the junction held 11 bases outside the gene matches. This CDR3 reads CASSIVLAATSSYNEQFF. CDR3 DNA: TGTGCCAGTAGTATCGTGCTAGCGGCCACGAGCTCCTACAATGAGCAGTTCTTC.

V and J are TRBV5-1 and TRBJ2-5, with D maybe TRBD1 (6 bases). This CDR3 contains 15 residues. Germline values: CDR1 SGHRS, CDR2 YFSETQ. V gave up 7 bases and J gave up 4 bases, with 20 bases separating them. DNA of the CDR3: TGCGCCAGCCTGGGGGCAGGGAATAGGGGAGAGACCCAGTACTTC. Amino acid sequence: CASLGAGNRGETQYF.

The V and J genes are TRBV7-3 and TRBJ2-1; possible D gene TRBD2, 6 bases. CDR1 SGHTA and CDR2 FQGTGA come from the germline V gene. The V and J ends lost 1 base and 6 bases respectively, with 16 bases between them. The CDR3 spans 16 residues. The CDR3 sequence is CASSLMSSVGGNEQFF. The CDR3 DNA follows: TGTGCCAGCAGCTTAATGTCTAGCGTCGGAGGCAATGAGCAGTTCTTC.

This clone came up a few times. The gene calls are TRBV7-2 and TRBJ2-1, with a tentative D call TRBD2 (6 bases). Looked up from germline, CDR1 is SGHTA and CDR2 is FQGNSA. The CDR3 has 11 residues. With 5 bases removed from V and 11 bases from J, the gap between germline ends came to 10 bases. CDR3 residues: CASSPGLKQFF. The CDR3 DNA reads TGTGCCAGCAGCCCAGGACTAAAGCAGTTCTTC.

This rearrangement joins TRBV6-5 to TRBJ2-4, with 13 positions matching TRBD2. J was trimmed by 4 bases and V by 6 bases; bases with no gene match: 3. CDR3 size: 15 residues. Germline V CDR1 and CDR2: MNHEY, SVGAGI. The CDR3 here is CASSPGLAGKNIQYF. CDR3 nucleotides: TGTGCCAGCAGCCCGGGACTAGCGGGGAAAAACATTCAGTACTTC.

V is TRBV24-1 and J is TRBJ2-2, with 7 bases lining up with TRBD2. The trim removed 9 bases at V and 4 bases at J, leaving 19 bases unmatched. The CDR3 covers 18 residues. The germline gives CDR1 KGHDR, CDR2 SFDVKD. The CDR3 here is CATRPITGEGLCTGELFF. CDR3 DNA sequence: TGTGCCACCCGTCCCATCACGGGGGAGGGCTTGTGCACCGGGGAGCTGTTTTTT.

For this clone: This CDR3 is also generated by other DNA sequences in the sample. V usage is TRBV5-1 and J usage is TRBJ1-1; D unclear. CDR3 length: 11 amino acids. The V end lost 0 bases, the J end lost 3 bases, and 0 bases lay between the germline ends. Germline CDR1 reads SGHRS; CDR2 reads YFSETQ. In DNA form, the CDR3 reads TGCGCCAGCAGCTTGGACACTGAAGCTTTCTTT. Its translation: CASSLDTEAFF.

This chain uses TRBV10-3 with TRBJ1-2; no clear D. CDR3 length equals 12 residues. CDR1 and CDR2 from the germline V gene are ENHRY and SYGVKD. Trimming left V 2 bases short and J 4 bases short, with 5 bases between. CDR3 in amino acids: CAISEQSYGYTF. CDR3 nucleotides: TGTGCCATCAGTGAGCAGAGCTATGGCTACACCTTC.

The gene calls are TRBV30 and TRBJ1-5; no clear D gene. The CDR3 length is 13 residues. Deletions cut 2 bases from V and 3 bases from J, with 8 bases between. Germline assignment: CDR1 GTSNPN and CDR2 SVGIG (reference sequence). CDR3 DNA: TGTGCCTGGAGTCAAGGAATCAATCAGCCCCAGCATTTT. This encodes CAWSQGINQPQHF.

The genes are TRBV7-2 and TRBJ2-1; 9 positions match TRBD2. V gave up 4 bases and J gave up 5 bases; unmatched junction bases: 9. The V gene's germline CDR1 is SGHTA and CDR2 FQGNSA. The CDR3 totals 16 residues. DNA for the CDR3: TGTGCCAGCAGCTGGGTTGGCGGGGGGGCCCACAATGAGCAGTTCTTC. This encodes CASSWVGGGAHNEQFF.

The genes are TRBV24-1 and TRBJ2-1; maybe TRBD1 (6 bases). Germline values: CDR1 KGHDR, CDR2 SFDVKD. The CDR3 extends over 15 amino acids. Between the trimmed V and J ends, which lost 4 bases and 9 bases, there was a span of 18 bases. CDR3 DNA sequence: TGTGCCACCAGTGACCCACAGGGATTGGGGAGTGAGCAGTTCTTC. The encoded protein is CATSDPQGLGSEQFF.

The genes are TRBV6-1 and TRBJ1-5; D might be TRBD1 (6 bases). Germline V CDR1 and CDR2: MNHNS, SASEGT. V was trimmed by 2 bases and J by 10 bases, leaving 24 bases between them. The CDR3 sequence is 17 residues long. The DNA for the CDR3 is TGTGCCAGCAGTGAAACCCTCCGGGACATGGACCGTCGTCCCCAGCATTTT. Translating it yields CASSETLRDMDRRPQHF.

J is TRBJ1-6 and V is TRBV24-1; D is unclear. V was clipped by 6 bases and J by 5 bases, with 10 bases between them. The CDR3 runs 14 residues. Germline-derived CDR1 and CDR2 are KGHDR and SFDVKD. CDR3 bases: TGTGCCACCAGTCCCCCCGTAGATAATTCACCCCTCCACTTT. Translated: CATSPPVDNSPLHF.

This rearrangement joins TRBV4-1 to TRBJ1-2; 7 nucleotides align to TRBD1. Losses at the gene ends were 1 base for V and 8 bases for J; bases not matched to a gene: 7. CDR3 length: 14 amino acids. Germline lookup yields CDR1 MGHRA and CDR2 YSYEKL. In DNA, the CDR3 is TGCGCCAGCAGCCAAGGTGACAGGGCCTTCGGCTACACCTTC. This codes for CASSQGDRAFGYTF.

This rearrangement joins TRBV6-5 to TRBJ2-7; possibly TRBD1 for D (5 bases). The ends were cut back, 0 bases at V and 2 bases at J, with 14 bases in the middle. The CDR3 is 16 amino acids. Germline V CDR1 and CDR2: MNHEY, SVGAGI. The CDR3 region has the DNA TGTGCCAGCAGTTACTCGAAATCCGTCAGGGCCTACGAGCAGTACTTC. Its translation is CASSYSKSVRAYEQYF.

This chain uses TRBV5-1 with TRBJ1-2; D is perhaps TRBD1 (5 bases). CDR1 and CDR2 (germline): SGHRS, YFSETQ. CDR3 length equals 13 residues. V was trimmed by 2 bases and J by 5 bases, leaving 10 bases between them. The CDR3 DNA reads TGCGCCAGCAGCTTCGGGACGGGATATGGCTACACCTTC. Amino acids: CASSFGTGYGYTF.

The chain links TRBV5-1 to TRBJ1-3; 7 nucleotides match TRBD1. The CDR3 extends over 16 amino acids. Germline values: CDR1 SGHRS, CDR2 YFSETQ. Trimming removed 1 base from V and 4 bases from J; junction bases left unmatched: 8. CDR3 bases: TGCGCCAGCAGCTTGTCGTCGACAGGGAACGGAAACACCATATATTTT. Amino acids: CASSLSSTGNGNTIYF.

This rearrangement joins TRBV6-6 to TRBJ2-3, with 7 bases lining up with TRBD2. The CDR3 contains 16 residues. Germline CDR1 MNHNY, CDR2 SVGAGI (reference sequence). J lost 2 bases, V lost 4 bases, and 9 bases had no gene match. The CDR3 coding sequence is TGTGCCAGCAGTTCCCCGGCTAGCGGAAACACAGATACGCAGTATTTT. This translates into CASSSPASGNTDTQYF.

This clone was observed once. This rearrangement joins TRBV7-8 to TRBJ1-1; D is possibly TRBD1 (6 bases). Trimming left V 5 bases short and J 8 bases short, with 12 bases between. CDR3 length equals 12 residues. Germline-derived CDR1 and CDR2 are SGHVS and FQNEAQ. In DNA, the CDR3 is TGTGCCAGCAGCCCCCAGGGGCAGGAAGCTTTCTTT. It translates to CASSPQGQEAFF.

The V call is TRBV6-5, the J call TRBJ1-1, with 7 bases that match TRBD1. Trimming removed 8 bases from V and 3 bases from J; junction bases left unmatched: 12. Germline V lookup: CDR1 MNHEY, CDR2 SVGAGI. This CDR3 has 15 amino acids. The CDR3 DNA reads TGTGCCAGCTTTTTTGATGGGACAGCTCACACTGAAGCTTTCTTT. This codes for CASFFDGTAHTEAFF.